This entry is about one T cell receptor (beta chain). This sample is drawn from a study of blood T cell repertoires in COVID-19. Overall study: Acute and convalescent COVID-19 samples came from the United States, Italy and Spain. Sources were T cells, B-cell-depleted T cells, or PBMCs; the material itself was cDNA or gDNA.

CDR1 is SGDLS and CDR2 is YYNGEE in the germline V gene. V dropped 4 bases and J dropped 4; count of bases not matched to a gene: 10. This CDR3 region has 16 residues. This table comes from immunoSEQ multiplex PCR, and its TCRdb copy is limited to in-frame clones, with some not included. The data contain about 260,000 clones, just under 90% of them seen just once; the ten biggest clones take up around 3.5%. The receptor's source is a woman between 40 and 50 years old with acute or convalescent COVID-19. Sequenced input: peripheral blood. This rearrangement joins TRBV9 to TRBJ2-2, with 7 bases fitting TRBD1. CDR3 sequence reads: CASSPVVGQITGELFF. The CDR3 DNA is TGTGCCAGCAGCCCGGTAGTGGGACAGATCACCGGGGAGCTGTTTTTT.